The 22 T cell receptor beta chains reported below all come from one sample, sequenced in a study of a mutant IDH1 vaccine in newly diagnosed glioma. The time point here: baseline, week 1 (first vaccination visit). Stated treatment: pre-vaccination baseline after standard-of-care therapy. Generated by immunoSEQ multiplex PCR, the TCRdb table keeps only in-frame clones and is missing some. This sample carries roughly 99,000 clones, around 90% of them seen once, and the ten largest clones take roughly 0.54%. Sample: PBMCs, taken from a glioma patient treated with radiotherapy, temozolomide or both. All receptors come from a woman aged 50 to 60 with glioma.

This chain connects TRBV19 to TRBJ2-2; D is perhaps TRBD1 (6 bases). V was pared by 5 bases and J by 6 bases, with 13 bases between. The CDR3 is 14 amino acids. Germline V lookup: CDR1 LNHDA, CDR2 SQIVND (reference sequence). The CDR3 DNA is TGTGCCAGTAGTCGCGGCAGGGGTTCCGGGGAGCTGTTTTTT. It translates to CASSRGRGSGELFF. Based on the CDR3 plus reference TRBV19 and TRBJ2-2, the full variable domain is DGGITQSPKYLFRKEGQNVTLSCEQNLNHDAMYWYRQDPGQGLRLIYYSQIVNDFQKGDIAEGYSVSREKKESFPLTVTSAQKNPTAFYLCASSRGRGSGELFFGEGSRLTVL.

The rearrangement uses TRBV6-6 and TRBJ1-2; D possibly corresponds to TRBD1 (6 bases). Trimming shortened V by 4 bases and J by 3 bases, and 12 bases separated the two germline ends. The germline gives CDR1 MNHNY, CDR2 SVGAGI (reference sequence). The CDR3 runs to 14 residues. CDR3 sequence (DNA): TGTGCCAGCAGTTTCATGACAGGAGACTATGGCTACACCTTC. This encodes CASSFMTGDYGYTF.

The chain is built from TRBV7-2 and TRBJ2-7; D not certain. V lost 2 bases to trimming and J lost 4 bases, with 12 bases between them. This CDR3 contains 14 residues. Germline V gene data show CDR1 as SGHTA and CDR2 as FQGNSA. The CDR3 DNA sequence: TGTGCCAGCAGCTTAAGGAAGGGCCTATACGAGCAGTACTTC. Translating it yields CASSLRKGLYEQYF.

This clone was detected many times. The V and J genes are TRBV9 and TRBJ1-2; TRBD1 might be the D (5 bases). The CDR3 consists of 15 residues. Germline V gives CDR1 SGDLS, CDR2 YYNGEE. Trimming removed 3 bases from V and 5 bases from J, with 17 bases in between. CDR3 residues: CASSARGAGRYGYTF. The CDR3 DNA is TGTGCCAGCAGCGCGAGAGGGGCAGGGAGGTATGGCTACACCTTC.

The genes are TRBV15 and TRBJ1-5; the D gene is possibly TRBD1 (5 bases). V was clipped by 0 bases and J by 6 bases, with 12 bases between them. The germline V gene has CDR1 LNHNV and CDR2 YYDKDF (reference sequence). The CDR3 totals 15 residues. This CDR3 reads CATSRDTGKRQPQHF. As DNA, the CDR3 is TGTGCCACCAGCAGAGATACAGGCAAGCGTCAGCCCCAGCATTTT.

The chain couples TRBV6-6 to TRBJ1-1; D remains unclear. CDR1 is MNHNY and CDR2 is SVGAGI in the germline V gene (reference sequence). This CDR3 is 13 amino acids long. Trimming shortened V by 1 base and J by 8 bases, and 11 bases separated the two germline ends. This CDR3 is CASSYYEAAEAFF. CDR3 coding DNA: TGTGCCAGCAGTTACTACGAGGCAGCAGAAGCTTTCTTT.

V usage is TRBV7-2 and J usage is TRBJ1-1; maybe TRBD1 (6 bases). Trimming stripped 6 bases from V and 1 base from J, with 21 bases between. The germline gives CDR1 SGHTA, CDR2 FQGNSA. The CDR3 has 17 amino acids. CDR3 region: CASSFRNRESRNTEAFF. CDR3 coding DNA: TGTGCCAGCAGTTTCAGAAACAGGGAATCTAGGAACACTGAAGCTTTCTTT.

CDR3 coding DNA: TGTGCCAGCAGTGAAGATAGCGGGAGGGCCGGTGAGCAGTTCTTC. This gives the protein CASSEDSGRAGEQFF. The chain recombines TRBV6-4 with TRBJ2-1; the match to TRBD2 covers 11 bases. V shed 3 bases and J 9 bases; nucleotides not matched to a gene: 7. This CDR3 has 15 residues. Germline V lookup: CDR1 MRHNA, CDR2 SNTAGT.

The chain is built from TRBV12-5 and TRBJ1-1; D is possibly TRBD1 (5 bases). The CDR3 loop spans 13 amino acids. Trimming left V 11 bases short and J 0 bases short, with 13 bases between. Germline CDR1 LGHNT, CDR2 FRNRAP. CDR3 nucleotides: TGTGCTGGGAGTAGGGGTCTGAACACTGAAGCTTTCTTT. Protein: CAGSRGLNTEAFF.

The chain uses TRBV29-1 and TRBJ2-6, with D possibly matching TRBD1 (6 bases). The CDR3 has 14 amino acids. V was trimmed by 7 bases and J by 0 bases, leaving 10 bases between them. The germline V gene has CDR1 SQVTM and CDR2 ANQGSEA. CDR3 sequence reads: CSGTDPSGANVLTF. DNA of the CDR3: TGCAGCGGGACAGATCCCTCTGGGGCCAACGTCCTGACTTTC.

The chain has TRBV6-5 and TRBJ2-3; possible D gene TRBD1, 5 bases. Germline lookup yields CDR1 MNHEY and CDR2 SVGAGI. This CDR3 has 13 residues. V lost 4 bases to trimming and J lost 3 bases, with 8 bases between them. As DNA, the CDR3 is TGTGCCAGCAGTTCCCCAGGGACAGATACGCAGTATTTT. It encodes CASSSPGTDTQYF.

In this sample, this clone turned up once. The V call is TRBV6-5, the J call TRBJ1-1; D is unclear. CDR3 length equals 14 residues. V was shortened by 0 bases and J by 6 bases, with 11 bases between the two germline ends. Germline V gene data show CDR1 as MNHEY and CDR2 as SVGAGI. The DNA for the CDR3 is TGTGCCAGCAGTTACTCGGAAGGGTACGCTGAAGCTTTCTTT. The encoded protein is CASSYSEGYAEAFF.

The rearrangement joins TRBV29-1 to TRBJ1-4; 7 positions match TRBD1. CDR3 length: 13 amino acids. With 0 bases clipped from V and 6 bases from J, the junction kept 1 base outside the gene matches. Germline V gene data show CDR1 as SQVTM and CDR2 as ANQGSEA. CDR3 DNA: TGCAGCGTTGAAGAAGGGGGCGATGAAAAACTGTTTTTT. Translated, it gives CSVEEGGDEKLFF.

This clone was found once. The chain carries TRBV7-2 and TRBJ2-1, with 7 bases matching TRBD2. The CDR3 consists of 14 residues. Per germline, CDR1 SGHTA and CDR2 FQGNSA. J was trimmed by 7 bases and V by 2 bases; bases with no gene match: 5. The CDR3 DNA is TGTGCCAGCAGCTTACGACTAGCAGGGAATGAGCAGTTCTTC. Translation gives CASSLRLAGNEQFF.

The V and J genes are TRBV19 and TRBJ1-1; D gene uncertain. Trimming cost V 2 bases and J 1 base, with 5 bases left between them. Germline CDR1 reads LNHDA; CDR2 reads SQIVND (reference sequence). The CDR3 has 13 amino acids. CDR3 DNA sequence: TGTGCCAGTAGTATACGGACGAACACTGAAGCTTTCTTT. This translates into CASSIRTNTEAFF.

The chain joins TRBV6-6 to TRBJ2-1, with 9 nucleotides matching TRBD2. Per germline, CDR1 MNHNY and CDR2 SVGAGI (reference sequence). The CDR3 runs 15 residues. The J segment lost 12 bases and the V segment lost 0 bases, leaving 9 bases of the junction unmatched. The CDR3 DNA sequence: TGTGCCAGCAGTTACTCGCGGCGGGGGGGTTTGAGGCAGTTCTTC. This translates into CASSYSRRGGLRQFF.

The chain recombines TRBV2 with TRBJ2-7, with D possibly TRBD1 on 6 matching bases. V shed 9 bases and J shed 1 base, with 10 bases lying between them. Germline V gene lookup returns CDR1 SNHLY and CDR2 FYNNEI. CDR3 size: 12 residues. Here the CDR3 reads CASQQGSYEQYF. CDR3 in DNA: TGTGCCAGTCAACAGGGTTCCTACGAGCAGTACTTC.

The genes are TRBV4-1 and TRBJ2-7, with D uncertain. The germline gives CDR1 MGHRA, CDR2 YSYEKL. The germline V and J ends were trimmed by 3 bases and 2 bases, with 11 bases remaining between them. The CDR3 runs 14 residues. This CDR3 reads CASSQTSRAYEQYF. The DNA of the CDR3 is TGCGCCAGCAGCCAGACCTCCAGAGCCTACGAGCAGTACTTC.

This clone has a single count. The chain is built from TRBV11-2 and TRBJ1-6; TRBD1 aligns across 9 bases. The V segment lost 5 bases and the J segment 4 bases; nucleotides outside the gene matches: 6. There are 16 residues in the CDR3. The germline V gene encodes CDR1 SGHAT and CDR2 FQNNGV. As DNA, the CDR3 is TGTGCCAGCAGCCTCCGGGACAGGGAGTATAATTCACCCCTCCACTTT. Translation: CASSLRDREYNSPLHF.

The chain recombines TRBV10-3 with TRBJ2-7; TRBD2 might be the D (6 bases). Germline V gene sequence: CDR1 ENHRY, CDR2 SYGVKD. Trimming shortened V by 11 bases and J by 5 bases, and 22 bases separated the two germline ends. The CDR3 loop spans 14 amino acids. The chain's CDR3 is CAGSESTSSNEQYF. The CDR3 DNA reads TGTGCCGGATCAGAGTCAACTAGCTCAAACGAGCAGTACTTC.

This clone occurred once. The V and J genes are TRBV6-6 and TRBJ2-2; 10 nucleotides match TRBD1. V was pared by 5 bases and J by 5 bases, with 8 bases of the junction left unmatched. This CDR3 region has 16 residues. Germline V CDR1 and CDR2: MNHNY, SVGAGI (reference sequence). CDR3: CASSGRQGAYTGELFF. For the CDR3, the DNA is TGTGCCAGCAGTGGTAGACAGGGGGCATATACCGGGGAGCTGTTTTTT.

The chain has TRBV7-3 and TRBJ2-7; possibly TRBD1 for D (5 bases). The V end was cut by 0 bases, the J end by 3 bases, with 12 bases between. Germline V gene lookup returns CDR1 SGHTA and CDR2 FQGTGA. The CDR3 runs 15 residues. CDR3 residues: CASSLTGAMNYEQYF. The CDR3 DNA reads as TGTGCCAGCAGCTTAACAGGGGCTATGAACTACGAGCAGTACTTC.